The T cell receptor (beta chain) under discussion was sequenced for a study of blood T cells in healthy people across ages. This clonotype showed up many times. The germline V gene encodes CDR1 SGHDT and CDR2 YYEEEE. The CDR3 runs to 14 residues. Trimming cost V 4 bases and J 4 bases, with 14 bases left between them. Alongside a J-beta primer mix, a sample-barcoded 5' primer served in a second PCR lasting about 7 to 12 cycles. TCRdb re-called the 5' RACE reads through MiXCR, storing one row per CDR3 protein. This repertoire shows around 870,000 distinct CDR3 sequences, about 28% found once; its top ten account for 15% to 20%. Each sample provided at least 5 micrograms of extracted total RNA.

The clonotype comes from a woman of 80 years or more in good health. This sequence joins TRBV5-6 and TRBJ2-5, with D possibly being TRBD2 (5 bases). Sequencing input: blood. The DNA for the CDR3 is TGTGCCAGCAGCCACACGGGGATGAGAGAGACCCAGTACTTC. Protein sequence: CASSHTGMRETQYF.